This T cell receptor (beta chain) was found in a study of CD8+ T cells in alopecia areata. Study-wide findings and caveats: Scalp lesions, especially in alopecia totalis/universalis, had higher clonality than normal scalp.

Sequencing used cDNA as its template, made by extracting RNA and reverse transcribing it. Some clones are missing from TCRdb's copy, which holds only in-frame ones; the method was immunoSEQ multiplex PCR. This sample has about 120,000 clones; roughly 50% occur once, and the top ten carry around 20%. In germline, CDR1 is LGHNA, CDR2 YNFKEQ. Trimming took 5 bases from V and 3 from J; bases not matched to a gene: 7. This CDR3 region has 15 residues. Researchers gathered lesional scalp punch biopsies and peripheral blood from patients with alopecia areata. Points on this clone: Its target is unknown.

The material sequenced was CD8+ T cells sorted from blood, taken at week 0. The rearrangement links TRBV4-2 to TRBJ2-7; 10 bases are a match to TRBD1. The clonotype was recovered from a human donor with alopecia areata. CDR3 DNA sequence: TGTGCCAGCAGCTTACCGGGGACAGGGGTCTACGAGCAGTACTTC. Translation gives CASSLPGTGVYEQYF.